Listed here are 25 T cell receptor beta chains from one sample, sequenced in a study of blood T cell repertoires in COVID-19. Profiling relied on immunoSEQ multiplex PCR, and the TCRdb table lists in-frame clones only, not all of them. Here the sample spans about 170,000 clones, 85% to 90% being singletons. Sample: peripheral blood. The receptors were sampled from a woman older than 75 in a cohort sampled during active or convalescent COVID-19.

This clone was counted a single time. The chain has TRBV20-1 and TRBJ1-1; TRBD1 might be the D (6 bases). Germline-derived CDR1 and CDR2 are DFQATT and SNEGSKA (reference sequence). Trimming shortened V by 6 bases and J by 5 bases, and 10 bases separated the two germline ends. The CDR3 is made up of 11 amino acids. CDR3 bases: TGCAGTGCATCACAGGGAACTGAAGCTTTCTTT. Protein: CSASQGTEAFF.

V gene TRBV9 combines with J gene TRBJ1-4; possible D gene TRBD1, 5 bases. Germline V gives CDR1 SGDLS, CDR2 YYNGEE. V lost 5 bases to trimming and J lost 5 bases, with 16 bases between them. The CDR3 loop spans 15 amino acids. The CDR3: CASSPPGGGNEKLFF. The CDR3 DNA sequence: TGTGCCAGCAGTCCGCCCGGGGGTGGAAATGAAAAACTGTTTTTT.

The chain has TRBV6-4 and TRBJ1-1; the match to TRBD1 covers 7 bases. This CDR3 has 13 residues. Per the germline V gene, CDR1 is MRHNA and CDR2 is SNTAGT. Trimming removed 4 bases from V and 7 bases from J; junction bases left unmatched: 6. The chain's CDR3 is CASSAGGYGEAFF. In DNA form, the CDR3 reads TGTGCCAGCAGTGCAGGGGGATATGGTGAAGCTTTCTTT.

The chain couples TRBV7-2 to TRBJ2-7; perhaps TRBD1 as D (6 bases). The germline CDR1 and CDR2 sequences are SGHTA and FQGNSA. The germline V and J ends were trimmed by 6 bases and 4 bases, with 7 bases remaining between them. The CDR3 is 11 amino acids. The CDR3 bases are TGTGCCAGCAGGCAGGGGTACGAGCAGTACTTC. This sequence encodes CASRQGYEQYF.

The V and J genes are TRBV27 and TRBJ1-5; D gene ambiguous. The germline V and J ends were trimmed by 5 bases and 4 bases, with 6 bases remaining between them. CDR3 size: 12 residues. Germline assignment: CDR1 MNHEY and CDR2 SMNVEV (reference sequence). This chain's CDR3 is CASSPRNQPQHF. CDR3 nucleotides: TGTGCCAGCAGTCCTCGGAATCAGCCCCAGCATTTT.

CDR3 sequence: CASSTGTAGARGAFF. Written as DNA, the CDR3 is TGCGCCAGCAGCACTGGGACGGCGGGGGCCAGGGGAGCTTTCTTT. The chain is built from TRBV5-1 and TRBJ1-1, with a tentative D call TRBD1 (6 bases). The CDR3 contains 15 residues. V was cut by 4 bases and J by 10 bases, with 23 bases left in between. Looked up from germline, CDR1 is SGHRS and CDR2 is YFSETQ.

The chain is built from TRBV27 and TRBJ2-7; TRBD1 matches 7 bases. The CDR3 has 14 amino acids. Germline CDR1 reads MNHEY; CDR2 reads SMNVEV (reference sequence). J lost 3 bases, V lost 5 bases, and 7 bases had no gene match. The CDR3 region has the DNA TGTGCCAGCAGTACAGGGACAGCCCTCTACGAGCAGTACGTC. It is translated as CASSTGTALYEQYV.

This clone was detected a few times. V is TRBV6-2 or TRBV6-3 and J is TRBJ1-5; TRBD1 matches at 7 bases. J was trimmed by 7 bases and V by 5 bases; bases with no gene match: 5. CDR1 is MNHEY, CDR2 SVGEGT, per germline. The CDR3 has 13 residues. The DNA for the CDR3 is TGTGCCAGCAGTCGACAGGGCGGCCAGCCCCAGCATTTT. This gives the protein CASSRQGGQPQHF.

V is TRBV6-5 and J is TRBJ1-1, with 8 bases aligning to TRBD1. Looked up from germline, CDR1 is MNHEY and CDR2 is SVGAGI. The CDR3 is made up of 13 amino acids. V lost 6 bases and J lost 4; bases outside the gene matches: 4. The CDR3 reads CASRKQGGTEAFF. CDR3 coding DNA: TGTGCCAGCAGGAAACAGGGGGGCACTGAAGCTTTCTTT.

J is TRBJ1-6 and V is TRBV9; a possible D gene is TRBD1 (5 bases). Germline values: CDR1 SGDLS, CDR2 YYNGEE. This CDR3 comprises 14 residues. Trimming stripped 5 bases from V and 8 bases from J, with 14 bases between. CDR3 region: CASSVTGIDSPLHF. The CDR3 DNA reads as TGTGCCAGCAGTGTAACAGGAATCGATTCACCCCTCCACTTT.

The chain couples TRBV4-3 to TRBJ1-2; tentatively, D is TRBD1 (5 bases). The CDR3 extends over 14 amino acids. Trimming removed 0 bases from V and 9 bases from J, with 14 bases in between. The V gene's germline CDR1 is LGHNA and CDR2 YSLEER. This CDR3 is CASSQEGGSWSYTF. CDR3 sequence (DNA): TGCGCCAGCAGCCAAGAGGGGGGTTCTTGGAGCTACACCTTC.

The V and J genes are TRBV6-1 and TRBJ1-5, with 10 bases identical to TRBD1. Trimming removed 4 bases from V and 5 bases from J; junction bases left unmatched: 8. This CDR3 comprises 16 residues. The germline V gene has CDR1 MNHNS and CDR2 SASEGT. CDR3 region: CASSGGGQGPYQPQHF. CDR3 nucleotide sequence: TGTGCCAGCAGTGGGGGGGGACAGGGGCCCTATCAGCCCCAGCATTTT.

The V gene is TRBV7-9, the J gene TRBJ1-2; TRBD1 is a possible D gene (5 bases). Looked up from germline, CDR1 is SEHNR and CDR2 is FQNEAQ (reference sequence). The CDR3 loop spans 14 amino acids. V gave up 1 base and J gave up 4 bases, with 10 bases separating them. The CDR3: CASSLEGMSYGYTF. The CDR3 region has the DNA TGTGCCAGCAGCTTAGAGGGGATGAGCTATGGCTACACCTTC.

The table lists this clone with a count of one. V is TRBV2 and J is TRBJ1-2; D gene unclear. The CDR3 is made up of 14 amino acids. V gave up 4 bases and J gave up 1 base, with 10 bases separating them. Germline assignment: CDR1 SNHLY and CDR2 FYNNEI. CDR3 region: CASSGQRSNYGYTF. The CDR3, as DNA: TGTGCCAGCAGTGGGCAGCGAAGTAACTATGGCTACACCTTC.

The chain links TRBV5-4 to TRBJ2-7; 8 nucleotides agree with TRBD2. This CDR3 has 16 amino acids. The J segment lost 3 bases and the V segment lost 0 bases, leaving 8 bases of the junction unmatched. Germline CDR1 and CDR2: SGHNT and YYREEE (reference sequence). CDR3 in amino acids: CASSLAVPGGDYEQYV. The CDR3 nucleotides are TGTGCCAGCAGCTTGGCGGTTCCGGGGGGGGACTACGAGCAGTACGTC.

This chain links TRBV7-8 with TRBJ1-6; 7 nucleotides align to TRBD1. The CDR3 has 15 amino acids. CDR1 and CDR2 (germline): SGHVS, FQNEAQ. V trimming: 1 base; J trimming: 7 bases; junction bases outside the gene matches: 4. The CDR3 sequence: CASSLGPRGNSPLHF. The CDR3 coding sequence is TGTGCCAGCAGCTTAGGCCCCAGGGGGAATTCACCCCTCCACTTT. The whole variable domain, remainder taken from reference TRBV7-8 and TRBJ1-6, is GAGVSQSPRYKVAKRGQDVALRCDPISGHVSLFWYQQALGQGPEFLTYFQNEAQLDKSGLPSDRFFAERPEGSVSTLKIQRTQQEDSAVYLCASSLGPRGNSPLHFGNGTRLTVT.

V and J are TRBV6-5 and TRBJ1-1; TRBD1 is a possible D gene (5 bases). The germline CDR1 and CDR2 sequences are MNHEY and SVGAGI. Trimming removed 2 bases from V and 6 bases from J, with 16 bases in between. The length of the CDR3 is 15 residues. CDR3 in amino acids: CASSYGGGFFAEAFF. The CDR3 bases are TGTGCCAGCAGTTACGGTGGGGGGTTTTTCGCTGAAGCTTTCTTT.

The chain is built from TRBV2 and TRBJ1-4; TRBD1 matches at 8 bases. V was clipped by 8 bases and J by 1 base; unmatched bases: 6. The germline CDR1 and CDR2 sequences are SNHLY and FYNNEI. The CDR3 contains 15 residues. The CDR3 protein is CASGQGPGTNEKLFF. DNA for the CDR3: TGTGCCAGCGGACAGGGCCCCGGAACTAATGAAAAACTGTTTTTT.

Written as DNA, the CDR3 is TGTGCCAGCAGCCTAGGCGGGGGGATCACAGATACGCAGTATTTT. Its translation: CASSLGGGITDTQYF. The gene calls are TRBV11-3 and TRBJ2-3, with 8 bases fitting TRBD2. CDR3 size: 15 residues. After removal of 5 bases from V and 2 bases from J, the junction contained 6 bases not matched to a gene. CDR1 and CDR2 from the germline V gene are SGHNT and YENEEA.

The chain uses TRBV23-1 and TRBJ1-2; 9 bases line up with TRBD1. TRBV23-1 is recorded as an ORF, its role being uncertain. After removal of 1 base from V and 3 bases from J, the junction contained 9 bases not matched to a gene. The CDR3 spans 17 residues. As DNA, the CDR3 is TGCGCCAGCAGTCAATGGTGGACAGGGGCAATGGACTATGGCTACACCTTC. It yields the protein CASSQWWTGAMDYGYTF.

The chain has TRBV2 and TRBJ1-5; no definite D call. V lost 5 bases and J lost 1, with 3 bases in between. The CDR3 loop spans 12 amino acids. Germline CDR1 SNHLY, CDR2 FYNNEI. The CDR3 nucleotides read TGTGCCAGCAGTCAAAGCAATCAGCCCCAGCATTTT. Translating gives CASSQSNQPQHF.

The chain joins TRBV9 to TRBJ1-4; possible D gene TRBD1, 5 bases. V was clipped by 2 bases and J by 7 bases, with 9 bases between them. CDR1 is SGDLS and CDR2 is YYNGEE in the germline V gene. The CDR3 loop spans 13 amino acids. The CDR3 sequence: CASSVGGAEKLFF. CDR3 in DNA: TGTGCCAGCAGCGTGGGCGGGGCTGAAAAACTGTTTTTT.

This chain connects TRBV28 to TRBJ1-4; TRBD1 agrees at 8 bases. V lost 4 bases to trimming and J lost 4 bases; unmatched junction nucleotides: 5. This CDR3 contains 15 residues. Germline-derived CDR1 and CDR2 are MDHEN and SYDVKM. The CDR3 is CASSSGGTGNEKLFF. The CDR3 DNA sequence: TGTGCCAGCAGTTCAGGGGGCACGGGTAATGAAAAACTGTTTTTT.

In the case of this clone: An end of the junction does not agree with germline; a read error may underlie this. The chain uses TRBV6-4 and TRBJ2-1, with 10 nucleotides matching TRBD2. Germline CDR1 reads MRHNA; CDR2 reads SNTAGT. This CDR3 region has 16 residues. As DNA, the CDR3 is TGTACCAGCAGTTTAGCGGGGGGTGGCTCCTACAATGAGCAGTTCTTC. As protein: CTSSLAGGGSYNEQFF.

This chain joins TRBV11-2 and TRBJ2-1; 9 nucleotides align to TRBD2. V dropped 7 bases and J dropped 9; count of bases not matched to a gene: 13. Germline lookup yields CDR1 SGHAT and CDR2 FQNNGV. The CDR3 loop spans 15 amino acids. The CDR3 nucleotides read TGTGCCAGCACCCCTAGCGGGGTCAGGGTCGGTGAGCAGTTCTTC. This codes for CASTPSGVRVGEQFF.